This T cell receptor (beta chain) was captured in a study of human T cells and chemical hapten exposure. On the study more broadly: The study enrolled mostly female patients with alopecia areata, totalis or universalis.

V shed 2 bases and J 4 bases; nucleotides not matched to a gene: 7. Germline CDR1 DFQATT, CDR2 SNEGSKA (reference sequence). The CDR3 runs 14 residues. Documented time point: patch test 3, about 24 weeks after DPC sensitization. Treatment indicated: therapeutic diphenylcyclopropenone sensitization with weekly scalp DPC. This clonotype was picked up a small number of times. TCRdb redid the calling of the RACE reads with MiXCR, one entry per CDR3 protein. The sample has approximately 97,000 distinct CDR3 sequences; less than 35% are singletons. The input for sequencing was whole blood, taken in connection with sensitization to the hapten diphenylcyclopropenone (DPC). This TCR came from a man aged 40-49 years with alopecia areata. Some clones in this sample may be carry-over from other donors' samples. The chain couples TRBV20-1 to TRBJ2-7; TRBD1 matches 8 bases. For the CDR3, the DNA is TGCAGTGCTAGAAATCGGGACAGGAGGTACGAGCAGTACTTC. This sequence encodes CSARNRDRRYEQYF.